Detailed here is one TCR beta chain. Antigen: not known. This entry belongs to a study of PD-1 blockade in classical Hodgkin lymphoma. The study's findings and limits: Complete responders showed a baseline diversity that resembled the diversity of newly diagnosed patients. CD4+ TCR diversity rose significantly by C4D1, and CD8+ TCR diversity did not.

Time point given: cycle 4 day 1 (C4D1), after more than 5 weeks of nivolumab. No patient escaped relapse after autologous stem cell transplantation, and brentuximab vedotin exposure varied. The CDR3 contains 15 residues. CDR1 and CDR2 (germline): MNHEY, SMNVEV (reference sequence). V lost 5 bases and J 2 bases, leaving 16 bases between the germline ends. Clones were sequenced by immunoSEQ multiplex PCR, and TCRdb holds only the in-frame ones, with some missing. The repertoire includes 100,000 or so clones, 85% to 95% of them detected once, and roughly 2% sits in the top ten. This sequence joins TRBV27 and TRBJ2-7; tentatively, D is TRBD1 or TRBD2 (6 bases each). The source material was peripheral blood mononuclear cells (PBMCs), sampled before the fourth cycle of nivolumab. The clonotype was recovered from a human donor with classical Hodgkin lymphoma. This chain's CDR3 is CASSQAGGTPYEQYF. DNA for the CDR3: TGTGCCAGCAGTCAGGCCGGCGGGACACCCTACGAGCAGTACTTC.